A selection of T cell receptor beta chains follows, all from one sample in a study of beta chain features in type 1 diabetes. Libraries were prepared by immunoSEQ multiplex PCR; TCRdb keeps only in-frame clonotypes and omits some of them. The sample includes about 900,000 clones, about 17% seen only once; the top ten take 0.02% to 0.03%. The specimen was naive CD4+ T cells from blood. These receptors were taken from a woman in her late teens or twenties in good health. CDR3s include the opening cysteine and the closing phenylalanine or tryptophan. D genes are given only for firm matches. Clone size is not always given. Where it is, it says once, few, many or a class for expanded clones.

. | TRBJ2-2 | . | TRBV7-2 | TGTGCCAGCAGCTCCGACGTAAACACCGGGGAGCTGTTTTTT | CASSSDVNTGELFF
TRBD1 | TRBJ2-7 | . | TRBV4-3 | TGCGCCAGCAGCCGTACGAAACTGGGACAGGGCTCCTACGAGCAGTACTTC | CASSRTKLGQGSYEQYF
TRBD1 | TRBJ1-2 | . | TRBV18 | TGTGCCAGCTCATACCGCGGACAGGGAGATGGCTACACCTTC | CASSYRGQGDGYTF
. | TRBJ2-1 | . | TRBV5-1 | TGCGCCAGCAGCTTTGATGGCTCCTACAATGAGCAGTTCTTC | CASSFDGSYNEQFF
. | TRBJ2-1 | few | TRBV18 | TGTGCCAGCTCATACTTCGTAGTGCGGCCCTCCTACAATGAGCAGTTCTTC | CASSYFVVRPSYNEQFF
. | TRBJ1-1 | . | TRBV15 | TGTGCCACCAGCAGGGAGGGTCGGACTGAAGCTTTCTTT | CATSREGRTEAFF
TRBD1 | TRBJ1-1 | . | TRBV5-4 | TGTGCCAGCAGTCTCGGGACAGGGTTTACTGAAGCTTTCTTT | CASSLGTGFTEAFF
. | TRBJ2-7 | few | TRBV9 | TGTGCCAGCAGCGTTGGACCCGTAGGGGAGTGGAAGCAGTACTTC | CASSVGPVGEWKQYF
TRBD1 | TRBJ1-1 | . | TRBV28 | TGTGCCAGCCTAGACCTCGCAGGGGGCACTGAAGCTTTCTTT | CASLDLAGGTEAFF
. | TRBJ2-1 | . | TRBV20-1 | TGCAGTGCTAGGGCAAGGACCGAGCAGTTCTTC | CSARARTEQFF
. | TRBJ2-7 | . | TRBV29-1 | TGCAGCTGGGGGCCTCACGCAAGACCCTCCTACGAGCAGTACTTC | CSWGPHARPSYEQYF
TRBD2 | TRBJ2-1 | few | TRBV4-3 | TGCGCCAGCTCGGTAGCGGGAGGGCCTCGCAATGAGCAGTTCTTC | CASSVAGGPRNEQFF
. | TRBJ1-1 | once | TRBV5-4 | TGTGCCAGTTTCCGAGGGGGGAGAGGGACTGAAGCTTTCTTT | CASFRGGRGTEAFF
TRBD2 | TRBJ2-3 | . | TRBV7-7 | TGTGCTAGCAGCCCTAGCGGGAGGGCCGGAGATACGCAGTATTTT | CASSPSGRAGDTQYF
. | TRBJ2-2 | few | TRBV19 | TGTGCCAGTAGCCCGGGTCGTACAACAGGTAGCGGGGAGCTGTTTTTT | CASSPGRTTGSGELFF
TRBD1 | TRBJ1-3 | . | TRBV25-1 | TGTGCCAGCAGCCGGACAGGGGTAAACACCATATATTTT | CASSRTGVNTIYF
. | TRBJ1-2 | . | TRBV6-5 | TGTGCCAGCAGTCCCACGTCGAACGCTTATGGCTACACCTTC | CASSPTSNAYGYTF
. | TRBJ2-3 | . | TRBV5-4 | TGTGCCAGCAGCGGAGGACCAGACACAGATACGCAGTATTTT | CASSGGPDTDTQYF
. | TRBJ1-5 | few | TRBV28 | TGTGCCAGCAGTTATGGGGGAAATAGCAATCAGCCCCAGCATTTT | CASSYGGNSNQPQHF
TRBD1 | TRBJ2-6 | many | TRBV10-3 | TGTGCCACTCGTCGGGGGACAGGCTCTGGGGCCAACGTCCTGACTTTC | CATRRGTGSGANVLTF
TRBD1 | TRBJ2-2 | few | TRBV10-3 | TGTGCCATCAGTTACAGGGGACCCCCCTCGTCCGGGGAGCTGTTTTTT | CAISYRGPPSSGELFF
TRBD2 | TRBJ2-1 | few | TRBV6-1 | TGTGCCAGCAGTGGACTAGCGAATACCAATGAGCAGTTCTTC | CASSGLANTNEQFF
. | TRBJ2-1 | . | TRBV5-6 | TGTGCCAGCAGCAGCGGAGTTAACAATGAGCAGTTCTTC | CASSSGVNNEQFF
TRBD1 | TRBJ2-7 | . | TRBV18 | TGTGCCAGCTCACAAGGGACAGGGCTCGACGAGCAGTACTTC | CASSQGTGLDEQYF
. | TRBJ2-1 | few | TRBV10-3 | TGTGCCATCAGTGAGGGTAGCGGTAACCCCTACAATGAGCAGTTCTTC | CAISEGSGNPYNEQFF
TRBD2 | TRBJ2-2 | . | TRBV5-4 | TGCGCCAGCAGACTAGCGGGTGGTGAGGAGCTGTTTTTT | CASRLAGGEELFF
. | TRBJ1-5 | . | TRBV6-5 | TGTGCCAGCAGTTACTCGAGGAGGGAGCCCCAGCATTTT | CASSYSRREPQHF
. | TRBJ2-7 | . | TRBV28 | TGTGCCAGCAGTTCAGACAGGCACGAGCAGTACTTC | CASSSDRHEQYF
. | TRBJ2-1 | . | TRBV11-1 | TGTGCCAGCACCCCGGGGCGGGCGGGAAGCTTGAATGAGCAGTTCTTC | CASTPGRAGSLNEQFF
. | TRBJ2-5 | few | TRBV5-1 | TGCGCCAGCAGCTTTAGAGGGCGAGAGACCCAGTACTTC | CASSFRGRETQYF
. | TRBJ1-1 | . | TRBV27 | TGTGCCAGCAGTTTATCTTGGATTCCGAACACTGAAGCTTTCTTT | CASSLSWIPNTEAFF
TRBD1 | TRBJ2-3 | . | TRBV2 | TGTGCCAGCATAAGGACAGGGGGCGACGTGGATACGCAGTATTTT | CASIRTGGDVDTQYF
. | TRBJ1-1 | . | TRBV7-2 | TGTGCCAGCAGAACCGGGACGGTGAACACTGAAGCTTTCTTT | CASRTGTVNTEAFF
TRBD2 | TRBJ2-3 | . | TRBV29-1 | TGCAGCGTTGAGCGGACTAGCGGAAGCACAGATACGCAGTATTTT | CSVERTSGSTDTQYF
. | TRBJ2-4 | . | TRBV7-9 | TGTGCCAGCAGTTTGACACAGGGAGTTTTGCCCGGTGAAAGCATTCAGTACTTC | CASSLTQGVLPGESIQYF
. | TRBJ2-1 | many | TRBV19 | TGTGCCAGTAGTACCTACAATGAGCAGTTCTTC | CASSTYNEQFF
. | TRBJ2-3 | . | TRBV11-2 | TGTGCCAGCAGTAGGGCCGTCGCGGTGGCAGATACGCAGTATTTT | CASSRAVAVADTQYF
TRBD2 | TRBJ2-1 | . | TRBV5-1 | TGCGCCAGCAGCCACCCTAGCGGGAGTTTCAATGAGCAGTTCTTC | CASSHPSGSFNEQFF
. | TRBJ2-2 | . | TRBV14 | TGTGCCAGCAGCCAATTTATCAGGAGGAACACCGGGGAGCTGTTTTTT | CASSQFIRRNTGELFF
. | TRBJ2-5 | few | TRBV5-1 | TGCGCCAGCAGTGCCCGGGTCAGGGAGACCCAGTACTTC | CASSARVRETQYF
TRBD2 | TRBJ2-7 | few | TRBV13 | TGTGCCAGCAGCAAGAGGACTAGCATCGACGAGCAGTACTTC | CASSKRTSIDEQYF
. | TRBJ2-6 | few | TRBV28 | TGTGCCAGCAGTTCCGGCAGAAGCTACTCTGGGGCCAACGTCCTGACTTTC | CASSSGRSYSGANVLTF
TRBD2 | TRBJ2-5 | . | TRBV28 | TGTGCCAGCAGTGGAGTCGGGGGACTAGGGGCTTTGGAGACCCAGTACTTC | CASSGVGGLGALETQYF
TRBD2 | TRBJ2-7 | . | TRBV10-3 | TGTGCCATCAGTGGTAACGGGAGGGCCGTAGACGAGCAGTACTTC | CAISGNGRAVDEQYF
. | TRBJ1-5 | . | TRBV19 | TGTGCCAGTAGCGAGGGGGTGCGTCAGCCCCAGCATTTT | CASSEGVRQPQHF
TRBD2 | TRBJ2-3 | few | TRBV29-1 | TGCAGCGTCAGAGGGACTAGCGGGGTCAGGGGGGCAGATACGCAGTATTTT | CSVRGTSGVRGADTQYF
. | TRBJ1-4 | few | TRBV18 | TGTGCCAGCTCACCACCGGACGGTAATGAAAAACTGTTTTTT | CASSPPDGNEKLFF
. | TRBJ2-7 | . | TRBV21-1 | TGTGCCAGCAGCAAACTTAGTACGGGGACCTACGAGCAGTACTTC | CASSKLSTGTYEQYF
TRBD2 | TRBJ2-2 | few | TRBV6-1 | TGTGCCAGCAGTGACGAGTCCCTAGCGGGAGAATGGAAGGCCGGGGAGCTGTTTTTT | CASSDESLAGEWKAGELFF
. | TRBJ2-2 | . | TRBV5-1 | TGCGCCAGCAGCTTGCGTCGGAGGGCGGACACCGGGGAGCTGTTTTTT | CASSLRRRADTGELFF
. | TRBJ2-2 | . | TRBV18 | TGTGCCAGCTCACCAGTAAGGGAGGTCACCGGGGAGCTGTTTTTT | CASSPVREVTGELFF
. | TRBJ1-2 | . | TRBV15 | TGTGCCACCAGCAGAGATCGGGGCAGGGGTTTCCATGGCTACACCTTC | CATSRDRGRGFHGYTF
TRBD2 | TRBJ2-5 | few | TRBV7-6 | TGTGCCAGCAGCGCGGGACTAGGGGAGACCCAGTACTTC | CASSAGLGETQYF
TRBD1 | TRBJ2-7 | . | TRBV23-1 | TGCGCCAGCAGGGGTAGGGACAGGGTCTGCAACGAGCAGTACTTC | CASRGRDRVCNEQYF
TRBD1 | TRBJ2-7 | . | TRBV27 | TGTGCCAGCAGTTGGACAGGGACCCTCCCCTACGAGCAGTACTTC | CASSWTGTLPYEQYF
. | TRBJ1-1 | few | TRBV6-1 | TGTGCCACCAGAGGGTCCAACGCTGAAGCTTTCTTT | CATRGSNAEAFF
TRBD1 | TRBJ2-7 | . | TRBV7-9 | TGTGCCAGCAGACTCGGGACAGGGGATAGCGAGCAGTACTTC | CASRLGTGDSEQYF
TRBD2 | TRBJ2-7 | . | TRBV6-5 | TGTGCCAGCAGTTACGGGACTAGCGGGGTCTCCTACGAGCAGTACTTC | CASSYGTSGVSYEQYF
. | TRBJ2-3 | . | TRBV7-2 | TGTGCCAGCACCCCCGGGGGCACAGATACGCAGTATTTT | CASTPGGTDTQYF
. | TRBJ1-3 | few | TRBV29-1 | TGCAGCGTTGAAGGAAGCACCTACTCACCGAGCTCTGGAAACACCATATATTTT | CSVEGSTYSPSSGNTIYF